This T cell receptor (beta chain) was captured by sequencing in a study of cytomegalovirus exposure and HLA in healthy donors. Overall study findings and caveats: TCR beta V- and J-gene trimming, according to a later analysis, was linked to a missense DCLRE1C variant. Association with HLA alleles at 0.05 false discovery rate was found for roughly 17,000 TCR beta sequences in a later analysis.

60 Vbeta and 13 Jbeta primers were used in PCR. In the authors' workflow: Later work found 65 million to 85 million unique TCR beta chains, with about 10 million shared. Here immunoSEQ multiplex PCR was the method, and the copy in TCRdb shows in-frame clones only, minus some. Clone size and the V and J calls come from that table; the DNA yielded D and trimming. The table shows 100,000 to 150,000 clones, with over 65% occurring only once. This CDR3 spans 15 amino acids. CDR1 and CDR2 (germline): MGHRA, YSYEKL. Trimming shortened V by 2 bases and J by 3 bases, and 10 bases separated the two germline ends. For this clone: What it binds is unknown.

The material sequenced was PBMCs. The receptor was derived from a female donor in good health and CMV-seropositive. V usage is TRBV4-1 and J usage is TRBJ2-2, with D tentatively TRBD2 (6 bases). CDR3 amino acids: CASSQPWGDTGELFF. As DNA, the CDR3 is TGCGCCAGCAGCCAACCGTGGGGGGACACCGGGGAGCTGTTTTTT.